The 19 T cell receptor beta chains given below trace back to one sample, sequenced in a study of T-cell reconstitution after alpha-beta-depleted transplantation in children. Unique molecular identifiers were used to barcode this TCRbeta library. Via MiXCR, TCRdb re-called the PCR reads, giving one row per CDR3 protein. The sample lists some 530,000 distinct CDR3 sequences; around 13% were seen once. Source: PBMCs from the stem cell graft donor, taken from the stem cell graft. These receptor sequences come from a human donor who donated a stem cell graft to a child with combined immunodeficiency.

This clonotype has just a few counts. The rearrangement links TRBV7-9 to TRBJ2-3, with 11 bases aligning to TRBD2. With V trimmed by 5 bases and J by 3 bases, 4 bases remained unmatched. The CDR3 runs to 15 residues. CDR1 SEHNR and CDR2 FQNEAQ come from the germline V gene (reference sequence). CDR3 sequence: CASSPASGGTDTQYF. The CDR3 coding sequence is TGTGCCAGCAGCCCAGCTAGCGGGGGGACAGATACGCAGTATTTT.

This clonotype was recorded many times. This chain joins TRBV5-1 and TRBJ2-3; tentatively, D is TRBD1 (6 bases). The CDR3 runs to 15 residues. CDR1 SGHRS and CDR2 YFSETQ come from the germline V gene. The ends were cut back, 4 bases at V and 4 bases at J, with 16 bases in the middle. The CDR3 region has the DNA TGCGCCAGCAGCACCGGACAGCTGGGGGCAGATACGCAGTATTTT. Translating it yields CASSTGQLGADTQYF.

This clonotype occurred a few times. V is TRBV7-8 and J is TRBJ2-2; D assignment may be TRBD1 or TRBD2 (7 bases each). Deletions cut 5 bases from V and 4 bases from J, with 17 bases between. This CDR3 comprises 16 residues. CDR1 and CDR2 (germline): SGHVS, FQNEAQ. The CDR3 here is CASSDRQGGGTGELFF. CDR3 sequence (DNA): TGTGCCAGCAGCGACCGACAGGGCGGGGGCACCGGGGAGCTGTTTTTT.

This clonotype was counted ten times or more. The genes are TRBV5-1 and TRBJ2-5; no firm D call. The V end was cut by 0 bases, the J end by 2 bases, with 8 bases between. The germline V gene has CDR1 SGHRS and CDR2 YFSETQ. CDR3 length equals 14 residues. This CDR3 reads CASSLEAVQETQYF. The DNA of the CDR3 is TGCGCCAGCAGCTTGGAGGCAGTTCAAGAGACCCAGTACTTC.

This clonotype has just a few counts. The chain recombines TRBV20-1 with TRBJ2-1; D may correspond to TRBD1 or TRBD2 (5 bases each). The ends were cut back, 5 bases at V and 11 bases at J, with 13 bases in the middle. This CDR3 is 11 amino acids long. Germline CDR1 and CDR2: DFQATT and SNEGSKA (reference sequence). CDR3 loop: CSAGGRGKQFF. The CDR3 region has the DNA TGCAGTGCTGGGGGTCGGGGAAAGCAGTTCTTC.

This chain uses TRBV20-1 with TRBJ2-7; D assignment may be TRBD1 or TRBD2 (5 bases each). This CDR3 has 15 residues. Germline loops: CDR1 DFQATT, CDR2 SNEGSKA (reference sequence). Trimming pared 5 bases from V and 8 bases from J, leaving 25 bases between. CDR3 amino acids: CSASRDPGRQGQQYF. The CDR3 nucleotides are TGCAGTGCTTCGAGGGACCCGGGCCGCCAAGGGCAGCAGTACTTC.

This clonotype was recorded many times. The V and J genes are TRBV27 and TRBJ2-7; D is possibly TRBD1 (5 bases). The CDR3 runs to 14 residues. Germline assignment: CDR1 MNHEY and CDR2 SMNVEV (reference sequence). The germline V and J ends were trimmed by 0 bases and 4 bases, with 10 bases remaining between them. The CDR3 here is CASSLSAGLYEQYF. Written as DNA, the CDR3 is TGTGCCAGCAGTTTATCTGCAGGGTTGTACGAGCAGTACTTC.

This clonotype was picked up many times. The CDR3 protein is CASSSSQGTLNTEAFF. CDR3 DNA sequence: TGTGCCAGCAGCTCCAGCCAGGGGACGCTGAACACTGAAGCTTTCTTT. The rearrangement links TRBV3-1 to TRBJ1-1; possible D gene TRBD1, 6 bases. Germline V gene lookup returns CDR1 LGHDT and CDR2 YNNKEL (reference sequence). The CDR3 length is 16 residues. The V gene lost 5 bases and the J gene lost 0 bases, with 16 bases spanning the gap. The full variable domain, its missing parts supplied by reference TRBV3-1 and TRBJ1-1, is DTAVSQTPKYLVTQMGNDKSIKCEQNLGHDTMYWYKQDSKKFLKIMFSYNNKELIINETVPNRFSPKSPDKAHLNLHINSLELGDSAVYFCASSSSQGTLNTEAFFGQGTRLTVV.

This clonotype was seen a handful of times. The chain is built from TRBV20-1 and TRBJ2-7; D possibly corresponds to TRBD2 (5 bases). CDR3 length: 18 amino acids. CDR1 and CDR2 from the germline V gene are DFQATT and SNEGSKA (reference sequence). With 0 bases removed from V and 0 bases from J, the gap between germline ends came to 21 bases. The CDR3 nucleotides are TGCAGTGCTAGAGACTTAGATGCGGGTCCAAAAGGCTCCTACGAGCAGTACTTC. This gives the protein CSARDLDAGPKGSYEQYF.

V and J are TRBV29-1 and TRBJ2-2; TRBD1 is a possible D gene (6 bases). The CDR3 has 21 amino acids. Germline V gives CDR1 SQVTM, CDR2 ANQGSEA. With 3 bases removed from V and 6 bases from J, the gap between germline ends came to 35 bases. In nucleotides, the CDR3 is TGCAGCGTTGAGGGCGACTCGGAGGACAGACAGGCATCCTGTAAGGCCGGGGAGCTGTTTTTT. Residues: CSVEGDSEDRQASCKAGELFF.

This clonotype was detected ten times or more. The chain couples TRBV20-1 to TRBJ2-7; 9 bases line up with TRBD1. The CDR3 is 13 amino acids. Germline CDR1 and CDR2: DFQATT and SNEGSKA (reference sequence). V trimming: 6 bases; J trimming: 3 bases; junction bases outside the gene matches: 6. The CDR3 nucleotides are TGCAGTGCCACGGGACAGGGAGTCTACGAGCAGTACTTC. Amino acids: CSATGQGVYEQYF.

This chain joins TRBV7-6 and TRBJ2-3; the D is unclear. The CDR3 loop spans 13 amino acids. Germline V gene lookup returns CDR1 SGHVS and CDR2 FNYEAQ. Trimming pared 5 bases from V and 6 bases from J, leaving 12 bases between. The CDR3 nucleotides are TGTGCCAGCAGCCCAACCGACTGGGATACGCAGTATTTT. This translates into CASSPTDWDTQYF.

Ten or more counts support this clonotype. V is TRBV5-1 and J is TRBJ2-4; a weak D match, TRBD1 (5 bases). V dropped 0 bases and J dropped 7 bases, with 14 bases sitting between them. The CDR3 is 15 amino acids. Germline CDR1 and CDR2: SGHRS and YFSETQ. The CDR3: CASSLDGARWNIQYF. The CDR3 bases are TGCGCCAGCAGCTTGGATGGGGCGCGGTGGAACATTCAGTACTTC.

V and J are TRBV4-3 and TRBJ2-1; 11 bases fit TRBD2. Germline V gene lookup returns CDR1 LGHNA and CDR2 YSLEER. Trimming removed 4 bases from V and 5 bases from J; junction bases left unmatched: 4. This CDR3 has 15 residues. In DNA form, the CDR3 reads TGCGCCAGCAGCCGGGGGACTAGCGGCAACAATGAGCAGTTCTTC. This encodes CASSRGTSGNNEQFF.

This chain joins TRBV28 and TRBJ2-7; D is possibly TRBD2 (5 bases). The CDR3 has 13 residues. Germline lookup yields CDR1 MDHEN and CDR2 SYDVKM. Trimming shortened V by 8 bases and J by 2 bases, and 13 bases separated the two germline ends. CDR3 in amino acids: CASGSRQAYEQYF. As DNA, the CDR3 is TGTGCCAGCGGGAGCAGGCAGGCCTACGAGCAGTACTTC.

The chain uses TRBV2 and TRBJ2-2; maybe TRBD2 (6 bases). Germline V gene lookup returns CDR1 SNHLY and CDR2 FYNNEI. The CDR3 loop spans 14 amino acids. V dropped 6 bases and J dropped 1 base, with 9 bases sitting between them. Here the CDR3 reads CASRGTENTGELFF. CDR3 bases: TGTGCCAGCAGAGGGACTGAGAACACCGGGGAGCTGTTTTTT. Combining the CDR3 with reference TRBV2 and TRBJ2-2 gives the whole variable domain EPEVTQTPSHQVTQMGQEVILRCVPISNHLYFYWYRQILGQKVEFLVSFYNNEISEKSEIFDDQFSVERPDGSNFTLKIRSTKLEDSAMYFCASRGTENTGELFFGEGSRLTVL.

A few counts support this clonotype. The chain uses TRBV5-1 and TRBJ2-7; maybe TRBD2 (6 bases). This CDR3 contains 14 residues. The germline gives CDR1 SGHRS, CDR2 YFSETQ. V was trimmed by 3 bases and J by 2 bases, leaving 12 bases between them. The CDR3 bases are TGCGCCAGCAGCTCCGCGGGACCACCCTACGAGCAGTACTTC. Protein sequence: CASSSAGPPYEQYF.

The chain is built from TRBV9 and TRBJ2-7; D uncertain. This CDR3 has 15 amino acids. CDR1 is SGDLS, CDR2 YYNGEE, per germline. V lost 0 bases and J lost 5, with 15 bases in between. CDR3 sequence (DNA): TGTGCCAGCAGCGTAGGGGGAATCGGATCTCACGAGCAGTACTTC. It encodes CASSVGGIGSHEQYF.

The gene calls are TRBV4-3 and TRBJ1-4; no clear D. Trimming cost V 5 bases and J 5 bases, with 18 bases left between them. The CDR3 has 16 residues. In germline, CDR1 is LGHNA, CDR2 YSLEER. The CDR3 coding sequence is TGCGCCAGCAGCTATTTTCCTCCGGGAATCAATGAAAAACTGTTTTTT. Protein product: CASSYFPPGINEKLFF.